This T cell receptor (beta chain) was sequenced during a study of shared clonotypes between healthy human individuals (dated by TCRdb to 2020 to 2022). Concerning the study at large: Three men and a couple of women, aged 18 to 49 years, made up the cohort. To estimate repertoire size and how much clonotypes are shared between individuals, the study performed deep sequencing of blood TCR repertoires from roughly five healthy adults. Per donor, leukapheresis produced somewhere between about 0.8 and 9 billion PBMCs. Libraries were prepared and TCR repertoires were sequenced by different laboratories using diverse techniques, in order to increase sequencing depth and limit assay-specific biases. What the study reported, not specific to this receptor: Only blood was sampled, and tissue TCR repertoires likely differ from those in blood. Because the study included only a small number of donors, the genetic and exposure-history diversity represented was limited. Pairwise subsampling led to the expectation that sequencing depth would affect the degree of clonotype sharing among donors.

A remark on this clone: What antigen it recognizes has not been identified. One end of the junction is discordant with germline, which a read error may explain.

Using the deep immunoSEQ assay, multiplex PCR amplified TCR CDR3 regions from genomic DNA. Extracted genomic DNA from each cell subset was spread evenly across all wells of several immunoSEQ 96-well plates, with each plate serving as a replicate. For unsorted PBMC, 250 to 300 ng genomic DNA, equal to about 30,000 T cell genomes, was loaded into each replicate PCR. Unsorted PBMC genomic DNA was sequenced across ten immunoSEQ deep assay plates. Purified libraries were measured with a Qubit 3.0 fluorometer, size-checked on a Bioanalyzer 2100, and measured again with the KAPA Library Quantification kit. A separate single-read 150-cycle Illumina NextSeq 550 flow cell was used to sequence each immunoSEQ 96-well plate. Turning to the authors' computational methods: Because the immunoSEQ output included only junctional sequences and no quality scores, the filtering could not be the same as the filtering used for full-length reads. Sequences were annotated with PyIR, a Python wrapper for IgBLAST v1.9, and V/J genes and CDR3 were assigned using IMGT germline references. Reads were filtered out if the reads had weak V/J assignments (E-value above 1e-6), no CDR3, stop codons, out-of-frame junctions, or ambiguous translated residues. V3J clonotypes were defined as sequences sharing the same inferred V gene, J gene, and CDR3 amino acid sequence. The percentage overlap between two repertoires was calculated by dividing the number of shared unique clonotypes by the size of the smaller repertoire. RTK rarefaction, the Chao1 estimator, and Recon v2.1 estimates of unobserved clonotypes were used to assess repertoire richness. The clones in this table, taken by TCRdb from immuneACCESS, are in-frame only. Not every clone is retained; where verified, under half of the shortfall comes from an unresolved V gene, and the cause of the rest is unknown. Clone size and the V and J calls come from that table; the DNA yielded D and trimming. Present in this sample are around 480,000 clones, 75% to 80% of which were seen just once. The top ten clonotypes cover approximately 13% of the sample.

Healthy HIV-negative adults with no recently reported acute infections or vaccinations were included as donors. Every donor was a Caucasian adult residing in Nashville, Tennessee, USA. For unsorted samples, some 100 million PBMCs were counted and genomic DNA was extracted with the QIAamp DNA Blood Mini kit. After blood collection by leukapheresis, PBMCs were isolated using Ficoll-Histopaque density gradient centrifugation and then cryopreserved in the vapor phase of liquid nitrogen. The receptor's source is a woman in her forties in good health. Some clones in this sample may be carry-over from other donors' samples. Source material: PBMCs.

The CDR3 in this case is CASSKGLAGGPGSDEQYF. At the DNA level, the sequence is TGTGCTAGCAGCAAGGGACTAGCGGGAGGTCCGGGGAGCGACGAGCAGTACTTC. The chain uses TRBV7-7 and TRBJ2-7, and 15 junction bases match TRBD2. Based on the germline V gene (reference sequence), the CDR1 and CDR2 sequences are SSHAT and FNYEAQ. The CDR3 has 18 amino acids, counting the end cysteine and phenylalanine. Only CDR3 DNA remains: 54 bases, in frame from the first base.